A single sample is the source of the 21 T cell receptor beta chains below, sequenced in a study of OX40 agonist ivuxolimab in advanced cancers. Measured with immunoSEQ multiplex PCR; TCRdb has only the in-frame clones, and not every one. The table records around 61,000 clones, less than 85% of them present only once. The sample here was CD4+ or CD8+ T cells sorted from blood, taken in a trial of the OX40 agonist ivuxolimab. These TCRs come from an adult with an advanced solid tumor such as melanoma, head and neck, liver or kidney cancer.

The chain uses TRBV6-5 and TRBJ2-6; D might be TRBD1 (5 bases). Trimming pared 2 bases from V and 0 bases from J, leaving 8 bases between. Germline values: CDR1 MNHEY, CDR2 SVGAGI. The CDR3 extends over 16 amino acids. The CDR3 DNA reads TGTGCCAGCAGTTACCTAGACAGCTCTGGGGCCAACGTCCTGACTTTC. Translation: CASSYLDSSGANVLTF.

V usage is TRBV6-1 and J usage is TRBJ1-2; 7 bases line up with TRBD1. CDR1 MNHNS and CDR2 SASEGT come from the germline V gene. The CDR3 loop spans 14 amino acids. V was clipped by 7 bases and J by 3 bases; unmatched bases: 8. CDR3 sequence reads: CASIEGAPDYGYTF. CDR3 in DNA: TGTGCCAGCATAGAGGGGGCCCCTGACTATGGCTACACCTTC.

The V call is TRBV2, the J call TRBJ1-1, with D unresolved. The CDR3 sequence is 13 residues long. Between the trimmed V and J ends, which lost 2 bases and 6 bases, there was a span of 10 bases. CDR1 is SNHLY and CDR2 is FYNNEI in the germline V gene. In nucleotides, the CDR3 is TGTGCCAGCAGTGAACTGGATGGGGCTGAAGCTTTCTTT. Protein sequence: CASSELDGAEAFF. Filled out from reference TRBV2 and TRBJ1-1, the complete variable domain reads EPEVTQTPSHQVTQMGQEVILRCVPISNHLYFYWYRQILGQKVEFLVSFYNNEISEKSEIFDDQFSVERPDGSNFTLKIRSTKLEDSAMYFCASSELDGAEAFFGQGTRLTVV.

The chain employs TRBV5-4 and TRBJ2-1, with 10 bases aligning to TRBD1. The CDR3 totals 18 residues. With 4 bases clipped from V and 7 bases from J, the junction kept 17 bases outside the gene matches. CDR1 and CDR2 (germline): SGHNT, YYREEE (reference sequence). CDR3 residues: CASSHFSGTGVHLNEQFF. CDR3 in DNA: TGTGCCAGCAGCCATTTCTCCGGGACAGGGGTCCACTTGAATGAGCAGTTCTTC.

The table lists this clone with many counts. For the CDR3, the DNA is TGTGCCAGCAGCTTTGATAACTACGAGCAGTACTTC. It specifies CASSFDNYEQYF. The rearrangement links TRBV5-6 to TRBJ2-7; D is ambiguous. CDR1 and CDR2 (germline): SGHDT, YYEEEE. The CDR3 runs 12 residues. With 2 bases removed from V and 3 bases from J, the gap between germline ends came to 6 bases.

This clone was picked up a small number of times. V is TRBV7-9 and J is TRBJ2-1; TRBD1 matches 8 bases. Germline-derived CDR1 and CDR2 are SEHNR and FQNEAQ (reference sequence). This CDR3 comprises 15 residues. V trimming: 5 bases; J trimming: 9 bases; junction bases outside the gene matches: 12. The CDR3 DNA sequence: TGTGCCAGCAGCCCGATCGGACAGGGTGGGGGTGAGCAGTTCTTC. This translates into CASSPIGQGGGEQFF.

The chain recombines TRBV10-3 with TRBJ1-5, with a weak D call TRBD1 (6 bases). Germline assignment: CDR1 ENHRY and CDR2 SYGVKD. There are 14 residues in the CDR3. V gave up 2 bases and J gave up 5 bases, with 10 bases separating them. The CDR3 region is CAISEGQNDQPQHF. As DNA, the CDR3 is TGTGCCATCAGTGAGGGACAGAATGATCAGCCCCAGCATTTT.

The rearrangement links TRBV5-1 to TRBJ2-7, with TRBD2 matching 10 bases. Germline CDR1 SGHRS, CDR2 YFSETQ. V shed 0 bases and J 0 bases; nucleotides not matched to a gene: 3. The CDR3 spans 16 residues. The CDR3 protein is CASSLVSGRTSYEQYF. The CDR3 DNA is TGCGCCAGCAGCTTGGTTAGCGGGAGGACCTCCTACGAGCAGTACTTC.

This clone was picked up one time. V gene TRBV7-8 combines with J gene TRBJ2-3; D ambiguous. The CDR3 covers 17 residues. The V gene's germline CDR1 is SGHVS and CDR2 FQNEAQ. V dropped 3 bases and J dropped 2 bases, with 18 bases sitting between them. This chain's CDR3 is CASSLIKPERTTDTQYF. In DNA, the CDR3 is TGTGCCAGCAGCTTGATTAAACCCGAAAGAACCACAGATACGCAGTATTTT.

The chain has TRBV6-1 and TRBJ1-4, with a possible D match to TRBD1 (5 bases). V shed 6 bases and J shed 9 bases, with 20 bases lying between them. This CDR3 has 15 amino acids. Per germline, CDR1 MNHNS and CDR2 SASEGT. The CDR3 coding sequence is TGTGCCAGCAGAACCGGGACCCTTCTCAATCAAAAACTGTTTTTT. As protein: CASRTGTLLNQKLFF.

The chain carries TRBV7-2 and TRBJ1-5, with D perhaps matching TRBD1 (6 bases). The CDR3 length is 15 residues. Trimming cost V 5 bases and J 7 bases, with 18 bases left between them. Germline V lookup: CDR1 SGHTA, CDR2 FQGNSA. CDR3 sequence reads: CASSPQGGGGQPQHF. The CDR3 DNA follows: TGTGCCAGCAGCCCACAGGGAGGAGGAGGACAGCCCCAGCATTTT.

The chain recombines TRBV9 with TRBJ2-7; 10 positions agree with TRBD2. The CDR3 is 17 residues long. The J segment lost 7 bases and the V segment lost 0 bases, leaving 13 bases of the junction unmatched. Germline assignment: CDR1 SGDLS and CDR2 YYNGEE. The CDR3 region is CASSVGGGAGGAEEQYF. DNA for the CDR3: TGTGCCAGCAGCGTAGGAGGTGGAGCGGGGGGGGCGGAAGAGCAGTACTTC.

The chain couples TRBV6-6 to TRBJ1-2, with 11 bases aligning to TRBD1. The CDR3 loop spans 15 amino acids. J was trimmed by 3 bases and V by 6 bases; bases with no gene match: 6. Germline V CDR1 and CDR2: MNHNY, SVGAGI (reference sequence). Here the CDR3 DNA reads TGTGCCAGCAGGGACAGGGGGCTTAGGCACTATGGCTACACCTTC. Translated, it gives CASRDRGLRHYGYTF.

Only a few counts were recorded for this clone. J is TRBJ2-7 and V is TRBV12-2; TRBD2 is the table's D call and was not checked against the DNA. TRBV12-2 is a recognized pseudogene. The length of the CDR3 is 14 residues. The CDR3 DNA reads TGTGCAAGTCGCGTGGGACTCAAGACCTACGAGCAGTACTTC. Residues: CASRVGLKTYEQYF.

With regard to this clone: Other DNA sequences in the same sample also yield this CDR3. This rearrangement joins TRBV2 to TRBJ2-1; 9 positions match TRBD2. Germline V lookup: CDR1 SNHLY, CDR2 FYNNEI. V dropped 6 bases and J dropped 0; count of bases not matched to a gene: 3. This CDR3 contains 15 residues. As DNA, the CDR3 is TGTGCCAGCAGCGATAGCGGGGGCTCCTACAATGAGCAGTTCTTC. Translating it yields CASSDSGGSYNEQFF.

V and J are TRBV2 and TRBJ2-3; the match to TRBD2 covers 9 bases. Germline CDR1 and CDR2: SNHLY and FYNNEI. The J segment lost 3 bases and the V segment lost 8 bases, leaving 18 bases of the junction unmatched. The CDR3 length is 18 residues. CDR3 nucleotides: TGTGCCAGCTCTCGCGGGAGGGCCGGGTTTGTTAGGACAGATACGCAGTATTTT. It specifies CASSRGRAGFVRTDTQYF.

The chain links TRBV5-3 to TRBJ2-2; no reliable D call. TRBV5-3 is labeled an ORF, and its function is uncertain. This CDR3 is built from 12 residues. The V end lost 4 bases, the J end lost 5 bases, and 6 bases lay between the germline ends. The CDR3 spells CARSIGTGELFF. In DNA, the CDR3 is TGTGCCAGAAGCATTGGTACCGGGGAGCTGTTTTTT.

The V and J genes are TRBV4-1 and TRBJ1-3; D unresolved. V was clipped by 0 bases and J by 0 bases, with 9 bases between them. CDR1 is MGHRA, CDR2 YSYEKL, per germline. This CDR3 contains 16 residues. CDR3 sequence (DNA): TGCGCCAGCAGCCAAGATCGCACGAACTCTGGAAACACCATATATTTT. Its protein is CASSQDRTNSGNTIYF.

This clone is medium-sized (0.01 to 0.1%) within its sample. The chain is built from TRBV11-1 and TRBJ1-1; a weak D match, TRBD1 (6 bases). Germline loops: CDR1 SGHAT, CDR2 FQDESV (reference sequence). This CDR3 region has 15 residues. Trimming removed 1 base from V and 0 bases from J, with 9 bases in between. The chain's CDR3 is CASSLEGQMNTEAFF. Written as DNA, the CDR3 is TGTGCCAGCAGCTTAGAAGGACAGATGAACACTGAAGCTTTCTTT.

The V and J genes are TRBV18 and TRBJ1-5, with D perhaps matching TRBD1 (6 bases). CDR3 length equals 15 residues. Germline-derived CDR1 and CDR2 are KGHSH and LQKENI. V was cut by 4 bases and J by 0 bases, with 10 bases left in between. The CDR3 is CASSLRGDSNQPQHF. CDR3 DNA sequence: TGTGCCAGCTCACTAAGGGGGGATAGCAATCAGCCCCAGCATTTT.

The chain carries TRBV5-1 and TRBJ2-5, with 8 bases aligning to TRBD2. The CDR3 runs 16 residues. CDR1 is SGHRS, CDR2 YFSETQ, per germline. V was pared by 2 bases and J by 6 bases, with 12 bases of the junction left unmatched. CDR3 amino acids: CASSLGGRSGMQTQYF. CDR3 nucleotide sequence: TGCGCCAGCAGCTTAGGTGGGCGTAGCGGGATGCAGACCCAGTACTTC.